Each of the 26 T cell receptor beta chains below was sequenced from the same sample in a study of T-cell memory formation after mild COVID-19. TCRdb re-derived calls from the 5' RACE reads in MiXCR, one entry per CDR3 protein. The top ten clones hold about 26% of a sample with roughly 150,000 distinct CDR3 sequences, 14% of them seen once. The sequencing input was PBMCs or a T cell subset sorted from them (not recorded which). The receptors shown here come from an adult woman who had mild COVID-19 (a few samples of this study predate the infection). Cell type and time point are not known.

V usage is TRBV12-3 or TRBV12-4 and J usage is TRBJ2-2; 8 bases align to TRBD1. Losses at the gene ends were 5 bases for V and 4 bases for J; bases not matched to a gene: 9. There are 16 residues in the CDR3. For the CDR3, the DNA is TGTGCCAGCAGTCGATCCTACAGGGGGAGCACCGGGGAGCTGTTTTTT. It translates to CASSRSYRGSTGELFF.

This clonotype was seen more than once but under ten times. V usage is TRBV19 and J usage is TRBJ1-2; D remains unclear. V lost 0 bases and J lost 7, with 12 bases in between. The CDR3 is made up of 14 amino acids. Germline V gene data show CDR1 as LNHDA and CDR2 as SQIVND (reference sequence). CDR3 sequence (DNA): TGTGCCAGTAGTATAGATGGACGATACGGTGGCTACACCTTC. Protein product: CASSIDGRYGGYTF.

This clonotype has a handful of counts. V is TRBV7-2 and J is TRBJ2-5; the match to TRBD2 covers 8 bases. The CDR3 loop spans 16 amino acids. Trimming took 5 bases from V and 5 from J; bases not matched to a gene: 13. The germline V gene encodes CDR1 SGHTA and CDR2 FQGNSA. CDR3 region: CASSPLSGRAEETQYF. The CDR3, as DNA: TGTGCCAGCAGCCCCCTCTCCGGGAGGGCGGAGGAGACCCAGTACTTC.

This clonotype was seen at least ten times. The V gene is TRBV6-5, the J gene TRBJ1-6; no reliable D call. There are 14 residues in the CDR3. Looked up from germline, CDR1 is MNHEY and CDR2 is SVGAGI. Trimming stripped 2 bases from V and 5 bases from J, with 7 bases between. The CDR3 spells CASSYAGNNSPLHF. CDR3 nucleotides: TGTGCCAGCAGTTACGCAGGAAATAATTCACCCCTCCACTTT.

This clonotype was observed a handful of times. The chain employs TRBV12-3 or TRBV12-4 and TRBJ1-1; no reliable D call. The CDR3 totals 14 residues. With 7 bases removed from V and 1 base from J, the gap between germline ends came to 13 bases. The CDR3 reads CASTLTSSNTEAFF. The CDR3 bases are TGTGCCAGCACTCTAACCTCATCGAACACTGAAGCTTTCTTT.

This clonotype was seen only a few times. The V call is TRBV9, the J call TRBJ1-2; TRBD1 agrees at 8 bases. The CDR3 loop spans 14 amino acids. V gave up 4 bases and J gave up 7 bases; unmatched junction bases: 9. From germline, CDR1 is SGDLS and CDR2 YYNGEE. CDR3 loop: CASSFGQGLTGYTF. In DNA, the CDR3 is TGTGCCAGCAGCTTCGGACAGGGCCTTACTGGCTACACCTTC.

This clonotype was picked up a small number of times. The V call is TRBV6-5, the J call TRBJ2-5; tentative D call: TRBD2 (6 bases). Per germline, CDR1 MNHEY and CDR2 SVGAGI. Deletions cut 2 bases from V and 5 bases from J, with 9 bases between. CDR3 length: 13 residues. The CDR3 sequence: CASSYMGRETQYF. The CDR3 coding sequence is TGTGCCAGCAGTTACATGGGGAGGGAGACCCAGTACTTC.

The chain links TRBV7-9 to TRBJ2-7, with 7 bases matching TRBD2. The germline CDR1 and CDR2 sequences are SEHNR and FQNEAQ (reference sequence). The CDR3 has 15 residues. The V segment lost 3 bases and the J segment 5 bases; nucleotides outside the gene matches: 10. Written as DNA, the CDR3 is TGTGCCAGCAGCTTTGGTCACGGGGGGTTCGACGAGCAGTACTTC. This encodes CASSFGHGGFDEQYF.

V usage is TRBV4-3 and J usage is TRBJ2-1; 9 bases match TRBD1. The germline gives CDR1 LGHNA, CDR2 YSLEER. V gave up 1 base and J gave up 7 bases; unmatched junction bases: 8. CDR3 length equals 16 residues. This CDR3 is CASSQVATGTGNEQFF. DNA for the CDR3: TGCGCCAGCAGCCAAGTGGCCACCGGGACAGGGAATGAGCAGTTCTTC.

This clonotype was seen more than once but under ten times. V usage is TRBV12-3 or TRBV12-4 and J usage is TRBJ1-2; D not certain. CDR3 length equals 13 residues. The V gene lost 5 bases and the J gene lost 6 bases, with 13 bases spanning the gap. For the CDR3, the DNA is TGTGCCAGCAGTCCCAGAAAAAGGGATGGCTACACCTTC. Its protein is CASSPRKRDGYTF.

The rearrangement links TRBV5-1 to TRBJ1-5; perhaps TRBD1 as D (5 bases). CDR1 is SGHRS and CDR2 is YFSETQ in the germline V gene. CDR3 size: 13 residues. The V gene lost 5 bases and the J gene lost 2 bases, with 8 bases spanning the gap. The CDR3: CASSIGGNQPQHF. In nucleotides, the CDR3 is TGCGCCAGCAGTATAGGGGGCAATCAGCCCCAGCATTTT.

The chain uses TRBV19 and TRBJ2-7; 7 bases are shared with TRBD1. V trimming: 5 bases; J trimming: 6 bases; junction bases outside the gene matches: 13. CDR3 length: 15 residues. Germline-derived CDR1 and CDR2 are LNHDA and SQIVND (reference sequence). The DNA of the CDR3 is TGTGCCAGTAGTCCCGGACATGAGGGGGCAGTCGAGCAGTACTTC. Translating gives CASSPGHEGAVEQYF.

The CDR3 DNA follows: TGTGCCAGCAGCGTAATTACAGGGGATACTGAAGCTTTCTTT. This sequence encodes CASSVITGDTEAFF. The chain joins TRBV9 to TRBJ1-1; TRBD1 aligns across 7 bases. With V trimmed by 1 base and J by 5 bases, 5 bases remained unmatched. Per the germline V gene, CDR1 is SGDLS and CDR2 is YYNGEE. The CDR3 runs 14 residues. The full variable domain, its missing parts supplied by reference TRBV9 and TRBJ1-1, is DSGVTQTPKHLITATGQRVTLRCSPRSGDLSVYWYQQSLDQGLQFLIQYYNGEERAKGNILERFSAQQFPDLHSELNLSSLELGDSALYFCASSVITGDTEAFFGQGTRLTVV.

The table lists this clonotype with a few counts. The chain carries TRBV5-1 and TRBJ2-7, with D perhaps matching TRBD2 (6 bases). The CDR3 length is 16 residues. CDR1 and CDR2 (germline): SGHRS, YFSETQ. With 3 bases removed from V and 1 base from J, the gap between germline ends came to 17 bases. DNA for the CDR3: TGCGCCAGCAGCTCCCGGGACTCTTATGTATCCTACGAGCAGTACTTC. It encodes CASSSRDSYVSYEQYF.

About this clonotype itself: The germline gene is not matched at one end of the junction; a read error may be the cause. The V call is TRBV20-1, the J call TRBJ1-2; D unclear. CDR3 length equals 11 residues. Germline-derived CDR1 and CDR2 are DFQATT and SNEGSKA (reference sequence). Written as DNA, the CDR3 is TGCAGTGCTACACAACTACGGGAAGAGTCCTTC. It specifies CSATQLREESF.

The CDR3 spells CASSPVQGAYYGYTF. The CDR3, as DNA: TGTGCCAGCAGTCCAGTGCAGGGGGCCTACTATGGCTACACCTTC. V and J are TRBV27 and TRBJ1-2, with 8 bases lining up with TRBD1. V trimming: 5 bases; J trimming: 3 bases; junction bases outside the gene matches: 8. The CDR3 contains 15 residues. The germline V gene encodes CDR1 MNHEY and CDR2 SMNVEV (reference sequence).

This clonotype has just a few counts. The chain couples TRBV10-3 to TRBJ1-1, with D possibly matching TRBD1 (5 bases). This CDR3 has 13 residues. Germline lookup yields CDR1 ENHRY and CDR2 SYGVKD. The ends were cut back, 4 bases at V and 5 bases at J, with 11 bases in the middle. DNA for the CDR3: TGTGCCATCAGTGTTGGGACGATGACTGAAGCTTTCTTT. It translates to CAISVGTMTEAFF.

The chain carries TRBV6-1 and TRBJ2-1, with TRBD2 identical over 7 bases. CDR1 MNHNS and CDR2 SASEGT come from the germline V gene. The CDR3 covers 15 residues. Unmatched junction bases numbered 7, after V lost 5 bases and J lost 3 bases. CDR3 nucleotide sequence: TGTGCCAGCAGTTCGAGGGGAGGGAACTACAATGAGCAGTTCTTC. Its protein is CASSSRGGNYNEQFF.

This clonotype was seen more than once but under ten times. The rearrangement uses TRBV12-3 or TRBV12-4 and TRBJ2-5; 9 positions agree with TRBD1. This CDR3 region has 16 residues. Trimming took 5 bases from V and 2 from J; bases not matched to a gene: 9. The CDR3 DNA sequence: TGTGCCAGCAGTCCCGGGGACAGGGTGGGGCAAGAGACCCAGTACTTC. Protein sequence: CASSPGDRVGQETQYF.

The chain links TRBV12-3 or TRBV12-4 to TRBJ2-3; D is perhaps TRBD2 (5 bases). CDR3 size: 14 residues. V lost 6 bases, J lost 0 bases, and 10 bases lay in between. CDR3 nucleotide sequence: TGTGCCAGCAGCCTATGGACTAGCACAGATACGCAGTATTTT. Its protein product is CASSLWTSTDTQYF.

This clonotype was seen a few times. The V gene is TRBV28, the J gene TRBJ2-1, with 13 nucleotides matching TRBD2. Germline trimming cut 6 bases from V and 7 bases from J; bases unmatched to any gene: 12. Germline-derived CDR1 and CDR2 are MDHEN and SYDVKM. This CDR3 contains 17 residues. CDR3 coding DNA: TGTGCCAGCAGCTTCAACCGGGGACTAGCGGGATTAAATGAGCAGTTCTTC. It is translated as CASSFNRGLAGLNEQFF.

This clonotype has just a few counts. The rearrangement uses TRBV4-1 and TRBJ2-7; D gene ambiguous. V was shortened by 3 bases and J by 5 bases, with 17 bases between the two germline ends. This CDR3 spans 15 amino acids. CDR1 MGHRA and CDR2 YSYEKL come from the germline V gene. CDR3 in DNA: TGCGCCAGCAGCCATTCTCTTTGGGCTCGCAACGAGCAGTACTTC. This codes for CASSHSLWARNEQYF.

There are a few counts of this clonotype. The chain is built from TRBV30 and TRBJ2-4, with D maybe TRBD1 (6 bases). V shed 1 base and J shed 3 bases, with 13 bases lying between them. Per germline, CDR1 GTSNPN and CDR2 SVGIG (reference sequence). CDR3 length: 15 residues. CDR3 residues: CAWSAQGKGKNIQYF. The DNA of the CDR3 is TGTGCCTGGAGTGCACAGGGAAAGGGCAAAAACATTCAGTACTTC.

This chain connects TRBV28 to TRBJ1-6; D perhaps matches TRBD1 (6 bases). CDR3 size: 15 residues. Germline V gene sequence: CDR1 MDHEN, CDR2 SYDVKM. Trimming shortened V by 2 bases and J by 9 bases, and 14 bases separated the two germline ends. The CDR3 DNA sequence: TGTGCCAGCAGTTTAATTGGGGGCCTTTTTTCACCCCTCCACTTT. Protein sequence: CASSLIGGLFSPLHF.

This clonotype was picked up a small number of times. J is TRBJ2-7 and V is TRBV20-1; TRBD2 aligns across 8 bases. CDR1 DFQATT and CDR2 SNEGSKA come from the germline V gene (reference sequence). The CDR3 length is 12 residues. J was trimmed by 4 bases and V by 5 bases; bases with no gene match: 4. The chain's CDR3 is CSASLAGYEQYF. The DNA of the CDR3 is TGCAGTGCTTCCTTAGCGGGGTACGAGCAGTACTTC.

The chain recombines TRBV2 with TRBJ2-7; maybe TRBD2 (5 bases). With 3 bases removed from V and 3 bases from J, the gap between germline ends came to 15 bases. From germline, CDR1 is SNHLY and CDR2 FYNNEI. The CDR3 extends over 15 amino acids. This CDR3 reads CASSEGRPPVYEQYF. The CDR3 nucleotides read TGTGCCAGCAGTGAGGGGAGACCCCCCGTCTACGAGCAGTACTTC.